This T cell receptor (beta chain) was recovered during a study of T cell changes during pregnancy in multiple sclerosis. Only in-frame clones appear in the TCRdb table, and some are missing; sequencing was by immunoSEQ multiplex PCR. The repertoire includes about 67,000 clones, 90% of them detected once, and about 1.5% sits in the top ten. This CDR3 has 12 residues. CDR1 and CDR2 from the germline V gene are SGHTA and FQGNSA. V shed 5 bases and J shed 6 bases, with 11 bases lying between them. This clonotype originated in a female donor with multiple sclerosis, enrolled in a pregnancy study. This sequence joins TRBV7-2 and TRBJ2-7; a weak D match, TRBD1 (6 bases). Sequenced here: peripheral blood, sampled in the third trimester of pregnancy. CDR3 coding DNA: TGTGCCAGCAGCCCCGGGACATCCGAGCAGTACTTC. This sequence encodes CASSPGTSEQYF. The full variable domain, rest sourced from reference TRBV7-2 and TRBJ2-7, is GAGVSQSPSNKVTEKGKDVELRCDPISGHTALYWYRQSLGQGLEFLIYFQGNSAPDKSGLPSDRFSAERTGGSVSTLTIQRTQQEDSAVYLCASSPGTSEQYFGPGTRLTVT.